This T cell receptor (beta chain) was retrieved from a study of T cell repertoires in cytomegalovirus infection (dated by TCRdb to about 2019). Broadly, across the study: Donor HLA type was relevant to the analysis, because carriage of CMV infection together with the matching HLA type was indicated by public TCR beta signatures.

These reads were obtained on an Illumina HiSeq 1500. Starting from the raw public reads, TCRdb applied fastp trimming at Q25, assembled clones with MiXCR and retained in-frame beta chains. Here each entry gathers all rows of one CDR3 protein and keeps the most common genes and DNA. This sample lists 150,000 to 200,000 distinct CDR3 sequences; approximately 20% were detected once. The ten top clones hold 2.9% of the sample. Beyond this particular receptor, the publication reports: Cumulative frequency of public TCR beta family members discriminated carriers of CMV infection plus the relevant HLA type in this cohort and an independent approximately 350-donor cohort. In the ex vivo response, HLA-C-restricted CMV-specific TCR beta clonotypes were dominant, and in two of eight donors the single most frequent clonotype came from this HLA-C-restricted group.

From the germline V gene (reference sequence), CDR1 is SEHNR and CDR2 is FQNEAQ. Counted from cysteine to phenylalanine, this CDR3 has 17 amino acids. Only the CDR3 DNA is retained, 51 bases long and in frame from the first base. A distance of 18 bases separates the germline ends of V and J, which lose 5 bases and 1 base respectively. This clonotype was observed many times. No antigen is known for it. Per-base qualities were not stored, and no clone one base away is much larger. The chain uses TRBV7-9 and TRBJ2-1; the D gene is possibly TRBD1 or TRBD2, each agreeing over 5 bases. Sequenced input: PBMCs. This TCR was recovered from a human donor in good health (CMV status not recorded). Some clones in this sample may be carry-over from other donors' samples. The sequenced DNA: TGTGCCAGCAGCCCGCCGGGCCGGGGCGATTCCTACAATGAGCAGTTCTTC. It codes for CASSPPGRGDSYNEQFF.